The source of this TCR beta chain is a study of blood T cell repertoires in COVID-19. Study-wide context: T cells, B-cell-depleted T cells, or PBMCs provided the cDNA or gDNA that served as material.

Clones were read by immunoSEQ multiplex PCR, and TCRdb kept only the in-frame ones, dropping some. In the table there are over 110,000 clones, 87% of which are singletons. Germline V gene sequence: CDR1 ENHRY, CDR2 SYGVKD. The CDR3 is 14 residues long. Deletions cut 6 bases from V and 0 bases from J, with 9 bases between. Across 24 US areas, participants ranged in age from about 18 to 89 years. Recovery meant two consecutive negative NP/OP PCR tests, professional clearance, or resolved symptoms. This TCR derives from a man in his 60s who had recovered from COVID-19. Sequencing was performed on PBMCs or T cells enriched from blood (not recorded which). V is TRBV10-3 and J is TRBJ1-3, with D possibly being TRBD1 (6 bases). The CDR3 DNA sequence: TGTGCCATCAGCGGACAGAGCTCTGGAAACACCATATATTTT. Translation: CAISGQSSGNTIYF.